Below, 26 T cell receptor beta chains from the same sample are listed, as sequenced in a study of T-cell memory formation after mild COVID-19. Each CDR3 protein gets one entry after TCRdb re-called the 5' RACE reads with MiXCR. The data contain around 250,000 distinct CDR3 sequences, about 16% of them seen just once; the ten biggest clones take up roughly 20%. Material: PBMCs or a T cell subset sorted from them (not recorded which). The source of these receptors is a young man who had mild COVID-19 (a few samples of this study predate the infection). Cell type and time point are not known.

The V and J genes are TRBV4-3 and TRBJ1-1; D may be TRBD1 (6 bases). Germline V lookup: CDR1 LGHNA, CDR2 YSLEER. This CDR3 has 17 amino acids. The germline V and J ends were trimmed by 3 bases and 6 bases, with 23 bases remaining between them. Here the CDR3 reads CASSHEDGMAGGPEAFF. CDR3 coding DNA: TGCGCCAGCAGCCATGAAGATGGAATGGCCGGGGGCCCTGAAGCTTTCTTT.

The V call is TRBV12-3 or TRBV12-4, the J call TRBJ2-4; D may match TRBD1 or TRBD2 (5 bases each). V shed 5 bases and J shed 4 bases, with 18 bases lying between them. The CDR3 is 16 residues long. CDR3 bases: TGTGCCAGCAGTCTTGGATTCGGGACCGAGAAAAACATTCAGTACTTC. It translates to CASSLGFGTEKNIQYF.

This clonotype was seen more than once but under ten times. The V call is TRBV7-8, the J call TRBJ2-7; D remains unclear. The germline V and J ends were trimmed by 1 base and 2 bases, with 9 bases remaining between them. CDR1 and CDR2 from the germline V gene are SGHVS and FQNEAQ. The CDR3 is made up of 14 amino acids. The chain's CDR3 is CASSLGVSPYEQYV. CDR3 nucleotides: TGTGCCAGCAGCTTAGGGGTGTCCCCCTACGAGCAGTACGTC.

This clonotype has just a few counts. The gene calls are TRBV7-2 and TRBJ2-5; no definite D call. CDR1 and CDR2 from the germline V gene are SGHTA and FQGNSA. The ends were cut back, 2 bases at V and 5 bases at J, with 9 bases in the middle. The CDR3 extends over 13 amino acids. CDR3 residues: CASSLKVEETQYF. The CDR3, as DNA: TGTGCCAGCAGCTTAAAGGTGGAGGAGACCCAGTACTTC.

This clonotype was detected a few times. The gene calls are TRBV29-1 and TRBJ2-1; a weak D match, TRBD1 (5 bases). This CDR3 has 12 amino acids. The germline V gene has CDR1 SQVTM and CDR2 ANQGSEA. Trimming removed 2 bases at V and 13 bases at J, with 15 bases between. The CDR3 here is CSVEPQDTTQFF. CDR3 nucleotides: TGCAGCGTTGAACCACAGGATACAACACAGTTCTTC.

This rearrangement joins TRBV10-3 to TRBJ1-1; D perhaps matches TRBD1 (5 bases). Trimming removed 11 bases from V and 1 base from J, with 14 bases in between. The CDR3 contains 13 residues. CDR1 is ENHRY, CDR2 SYGVKD, per germline. In nucleotides, the CDR3 is TGTGCCGCGAACGGACAAGCGAACACTGAAGCTTTCTTT. It specifies CAANGQANTEAFF.

V is TRBV19 and J is TRBJ1-5, with a possible D match to TRBD1 (5 bases). From germline, CDR1 is LNHDA and CDR2 SQIVND (reference sequence). With 11 bases removed from V and 3 bases from J, the gap between germline ends came to 14 bases. The CDR3 contains 13 residues. The CDR3: CAGGGVANQPQHF. The CDR3, as DNA: TGTGCCGGTGGGGGGGTAGCCAATCAGCCCCAGCATTTT.

V and J are TRBV5-5 and TRBJ1-1, with TRBD1 identical over 7 bases. Germline loops: CDR1 SGHKS, CDR2 YYEKEE (reference sequence). The CDR3 has 16 amino acids. V was clipped by 3 bases and J by 5 bases; unmatched bases: 13. The CDR3 bases are TGTGCCAGCAGCTCCCGGGACAGCCCACCTGTAACTGAAGCTTTCTTT. Its protein product is CASSSRDSPPVTEAFF.

This clonotype was counted a few times. The rearrangement joins TRBV18 to TRBJ2-2; perhaps D is TRBD1 or TRBD2 (5 bases each). CDR1 is KGHSH and CDR2 is LQKENI in the germline V gene. CDR3 length equals 17 residues. Trimming shortened V by 0 bases and J by 2 bases, and 13 bases separated the two germline ends. Written as DNA, the CDR3 is TGTGCCAGCTCACCACCTCAGGGACCGCGAAACACCGGGGAGCTGTTTTTT. Translated, it gives CASSPPQGPRNTGELFF.

In its sample, this clonotype was seen many times. This CDR3 reads CASSPEWGFIQYF. CDR3 sequence (DNA): TGCGCCAGCAGCCCCGAATGGGGGTTCATTCAGTACTTC. The chain links TRBV4-3 to TRBJ2-4; D is tentatively TRBD1 or TRBD2 (5 bases each). V was clipped by 4 bases and J by 9 bases, with 13 bases between them. The CDR3 consists of 13 residues. Per the germline V gene, CDR1 is LGHNA and CDR2 is YSLEER.

This clonotype was detected a few times. The chain has TRBV29-1 and TRBJ1-1, with TRBD1 as a possible D gene (6 bases). The CDR3 length is 13 residues. Germline CDR1 and CDR2: SQVTM and ANQGSEA. Trimming stripped 7 bases from V and 0 bases from J, with 12 bases between. CDR3 sequence: CSGGGRVNTEAFF. The CDR3 nucleotides are TGCAGCGGAGGGGGGCGGGTGAACACTGAAGCTTTCTTT.

This chain uses TRBV7-9 with TRBJ2-3; 9 bases are a match to TRBD2. The CDR3 runs 16 residues. Germline V gene data show CDR1 as SEHNR and CDR2 as FQNEAQ (reference sequence). The ends lost 5 bases at V and 3 bases at J; junction bases unmatched: 9. CDR3 in DNA: TGTGCCAGCAGCCCAACTCTGCGGGGGGGAACAGATACGCAGTATTTT. This encodes CASSPTLRGGTDTQYF.

V usage is TRBV7-9 and J usage is TRBJ2-3, with 11 bases identical to TRBD2. The CDR3 covers 17 residues. In germline, CDR1 is SEHNR, CDR2 FQNEAQ (reference sequence). J was trimmed by 5 bases and V by 5 bases; bases with no gene match: 12. CDR3 sequence: CASSIMSSGGAGDTQYF. For the CDR3, the DNA is TGTGCCAGCAGCATAATGAGTAGCGGGGGGGCCGGAGATACGCAGTATTTT.

CDR3 sequence reads: CASSVVGLGREQFF. DNA for the CDR3: TGTGCCAGCAGCGTAGTGGGCCTCGGGCGCGAGCAGTTCTTC. This chain uses TRBV9 with TRBJ2-1; no definite D call. There are 14 residues in the CDR3. The V gene's germline CDR1 is SGDLS and CDR2 YYNGEE. The V gene lost 0 bases and the J gene lost 10 bases, with 14 bases spanning the gap.

This clonotype was found once. The chain carries TRBV6-2 or TRBV6-3 and TRBJ2-3; 7 positions match TRBD2. The germline gives CDR1 MNHEY, CDR2 SVGEGT. Trimming removed 8 bases from V and 0 bases from J; junction bases left unmatched: 8. The CDR3 is 15 amino acids. The CDR3 DNA follows: TGTGCCAGCGCCAGGGAGGGGACTAGCACAGATACGCAGTATTTT. This translates into CASAREGTSTDTQYF.

The V call is TRBV5-6, the J call TRBJ2-5, with D uncertain. The CDR3 extends over 13 amino acids. Trimming stripped 10 bases from V and 1 base from J, with 14 bases between. Germline V gene sequence: CDR1 SGHDT, CDR2 YYEEEE. CDR3 nucleotide sequence: TGTGCCGGAGCAGTGGGCCCCCAAGAGACCCAGTACTTC. Translated, it gives CAGAVGPQETQYF.

The J gene is TRBJ2-1, the V gene TRBV9; no firm D call. V gave up 6 bases and J gave up 4 bases, with 11 bases separating them. This CDR3 is built from 13 residues. CDR1 and CDR2 (germline): SGDLS, YYNGEE. The CDR3 spells CASTRDGYNEQFF. The CDR3, as DNA: TGTGCCAGCACCCGCGACGGGTACAATGAGCAGTTCTTC.

This clonotype was recorded many times. The V gene is TRBV7-2, the J gene TRBJ1-1, with D uncertain. V lost 1 base and J lost 0, with 3 bases in between. This CDR3 is 13 amino acids long. CDR1 is SGHTA, CDR2 FQGNSA, per germline. CDR3 in amino acids: CASSLDMNTEAFF. CDR3 bases: TGTGCCAGCAGCTTAGATATGAACACTGAAGCTTTCTTT.

This clonotype was seen a handful of times. The chain links TRBV7-9 to TRBJ2-1; possibly TRBD2 for D (5 bases). CDR3 length: 13 amino acids. Trimming took 5 bases from V and 7 from J, leaving 12 bases between them. Germline lookup yields CDR1 SEHNR and CDR2 FQNEAQ (reference sequence). The DNA for the CDR3 is TGTGCCAGCAGCAAAGTCGAGGGTAATGAGCAGTTCTTC. Translated: CASSKVEGNEQFF.

The V and J genes are TRBV5-1 and TRBJ1-1; D is undetermined. V shed 7 bases and J shed 4 bases, with 11 bases lying between them. The CDR3 runs to 12 residues. CDR1 is SGHRS and CDR2 is YFSETQ in the germline V gene. In nucleotides, the CDR3 is TGCGCCAGCGGACGAAGGGCCACTGAAGCTTTCTTT. It codes for CASGRRATEAFF. The whole variable domain, remainder taken from reference TRBV5-1 and TRBJ1-1, is KAGVTQTPRYLIKTRGQQVTLSCSPISGHRSVSWYQQTPGQGLQFLFEYFSETQRNKGNFPGRFSGRQFSNSRSEMNVSTLELGDSALYLCASGRRATEAFFGQGTRLTVV.

The V and J genes are TRBV4-1 and TRBJ2-5, with TRBD2 matching 9 bases. V was clipped by 4 bases and J by 0 bases; unmatched bases: 6. Germline CDR1 reads MGHRA; CDR2 reads YSYEKL. The CDR3 is made up of 16 amino acids. DNA of the CDR3: TGCGCCAGCAGCCTGAATAGCGGGGGAAACCAAGAGACCCAGTACTTC. Amino acids: CASSLNSGGNQETQYF.

V usage is TRBV4-2 and J usage is TRBJ1-6, with D uncertain. Per the germline V gene, CDR1 is LGHNA and CDR2 is YNFKEQ. V was shortened by 0 bases and J by 10 bases, with 13 bases between the two germline ends. The CDR3 totals 15 residues. CDR3 amino acids: CASSQDPTPNSPLHF. In DNA, the CDR3 is TGTGCCAGCAGCCAAGATCCAACACCAAACTCACCCCTCCACTTT.

This clonotype turned up a few times. CDR3 DNA: TGCAGCGTTGGGACCACGGAGGGCTACACCTTC. Amino acids: CSVGTTEGYTF. The rearrangement joins TRBV29-1 to TRBJ1-2; D is undetermined. Germline V lookup: CDR1 SQVTM, CDR2 ANQGSEA. Trimming cost V 4 bases and J 8 bases, with 11 bases left between them. The CDR3 length is 11 residues.

The chain couples TRBV7-9 to TRBJ1-4, with D uncertain. The CDR3 is 17 residues long. Trimming left V 0 bases short and J 2 bases short, with 13 bases between. Per the germline V gene, CDR1 is SEHNR and CDR2 is FQNEAQ (reference sequence). The chain's CDR3 is CASSLALLGGTNEKLFF. The CDR3, as DNA: TGTGCCAGCAGCTTAGCGCTGCTGGGAGGGACTAATGAAAAACTGTTTTTT.

This clonotype was counted between two and nine times. The DNA of the CDR3 is TGTGCCAGCAGAGTCGTAGACAGGGCTAATGAAAAACTGTTTTTT. The encoded protein is CASRVVDRANEKLFF. This chain links TRBV6-6 with TRBJ1-4; 7 bases match TRBD1. This CDR3 spans 15 amino acids. Germline V CDR1 and CDR2: MNHNY, SVGAGI (reference sequence). V was pared by 6 bases and J by 3 bases, with 7 bases of the junction left unmatched.

This clonotype has a count of ten or more. The rearrangement uses TRBV6-5 and TRBJ2-5; 11 bases are a match to TRBD2. V was pared by 5 bases and J by 7 bases, with 3 bases of the junction left unmatched. CDR1 and CDR2 from the germline V gene are MNHEY and SVGAGI. The CDR3 extends over 13 amino acids. The CDR3 coding sequence is TGTGCCAGCAGTCGACTAGCGGGGCTGACCCAGTACTTC. Translation: CASSRLAGLTQYF.